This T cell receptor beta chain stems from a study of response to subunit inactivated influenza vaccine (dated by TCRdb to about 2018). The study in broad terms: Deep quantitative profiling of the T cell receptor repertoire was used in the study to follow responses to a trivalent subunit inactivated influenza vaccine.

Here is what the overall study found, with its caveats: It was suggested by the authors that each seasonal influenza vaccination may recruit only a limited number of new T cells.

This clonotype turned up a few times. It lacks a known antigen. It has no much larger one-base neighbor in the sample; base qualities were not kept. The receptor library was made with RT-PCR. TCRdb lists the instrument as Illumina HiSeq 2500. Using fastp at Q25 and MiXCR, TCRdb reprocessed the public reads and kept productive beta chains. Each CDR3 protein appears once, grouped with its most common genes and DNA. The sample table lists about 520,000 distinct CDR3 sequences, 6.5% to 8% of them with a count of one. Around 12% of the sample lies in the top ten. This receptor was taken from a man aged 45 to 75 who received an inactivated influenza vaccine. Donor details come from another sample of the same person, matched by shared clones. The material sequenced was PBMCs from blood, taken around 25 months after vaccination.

The CDR3 has the sequence CASTLPLGQGGSYGYTF. The DNA sequence is TGTGCCAGTACCCTCCCCCTTGGGCAGGGTGGATCTTATGGCTACACCTTC. Recombination joined TRBV19 with TRBJ1-2; a weak D assignment points to TRBD1 (5 bases agree). Its CDR3 holds 17 amino acids, cysteine through phenylalanine. The only DNA kept is the CDR3, 51 bases in frame from the first base. V gives up 7 bases and J gives up 5 bases, and the segment between their germline ends measures 26 bases. CDR1 LNHDA and CDR2 SQIVND were looked up in the germline V gene (reference sequence).